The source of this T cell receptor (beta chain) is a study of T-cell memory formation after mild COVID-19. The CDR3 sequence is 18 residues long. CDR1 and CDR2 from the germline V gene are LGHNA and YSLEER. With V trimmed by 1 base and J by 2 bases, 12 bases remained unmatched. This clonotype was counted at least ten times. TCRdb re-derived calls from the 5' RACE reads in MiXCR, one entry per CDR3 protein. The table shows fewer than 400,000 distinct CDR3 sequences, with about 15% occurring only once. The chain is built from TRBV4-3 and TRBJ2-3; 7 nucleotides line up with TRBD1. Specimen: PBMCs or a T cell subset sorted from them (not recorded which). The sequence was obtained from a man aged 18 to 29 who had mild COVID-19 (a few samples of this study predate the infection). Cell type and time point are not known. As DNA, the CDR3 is TGCGCCAGCAGCCAAGCTCCTTTTGGGACAGCTATCACAGATACGCAGTATTTT. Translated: CASSQAPFGTAITDTQYF.